This T cell receptor beta chain was captured in a study of T cells in Graves' hyperthyroidism and ophthalmopathy. Study information: Staff took peripheral blood when the initial diagnosis was made, before any treatment began. Study-wide results and limits: Blood samples included most of the expanded thyroid clonotypes exceeding 0.001. Onset of ophthalmopathy came a median approximately 6.9 months after the model predicted it.

Regions amplified from RNA transcripts were the TCR beta CDR3 regions. The HTBI set primed first-round TCR CDR3 RT-PCR. A single record per CDR3 protein comes from TCRdb applying MiXCR to the multiplex PCR reads. The data contain hundreds of thousands of distinct CDR3 sequences, roughly 15% of them singletons. Unmatched junction bases numbered 5, after V lost 6 bases and J lost 6 bases. Germline values: CDR1 MDHEN, CDR2 SYDVKM. This CDR3 is built from 12 residues. The sample holds many counts of this clonotype. Its antigen is as yet unknown. The origin of this receptor is a woman between 40 and 50 years old with Graves' ophthalmopathy. The sample comprised blood. The rearrangement uses TRBV28 and TRBJ2-7; 7 bases are shared with TRBD1. The CDR3 loop is CASSRTGVEQYF. The CDR3 nucleotides are TGTGCCAGCAGCCGAACAGGGGTCGAGCAGTACTTC. Full variable domain (missing parts from reference TRBV28 and TRBJ2-7): DVKVTQSSRYLVKRTGEKVFLECVQDMDHENMFWYRQDPGLGLRLIYFSYDVKMKEKGDIPEGYSVSREKKERFSLILESASTNQTSMYLCASSRTGVEQYFGPGTRLTVT.